These T cell receptor beta chains were read from a single sample in a study of blood T cell repertoires in COVID-19. Using immunoSEQ multiplex PCR, the repertoire was profiled, and TCRdb retains in-frame clones only, with some absent. The sample records approximately 46,000 clones, 89% being singletons. The sequencing input was peripheral blood. The receptors were gathered from a man in his 70s with active COVID-19. The CDR3 runs from the conserved cysteine through the conserved F or W. D genes are given only for firm matches. Size is omitted from some rows. Given values are once, few, many or a class for expanded clones.

d_call | j_call | clone_size | v_call | cdr3_nt | cdr3_aa
TRBD1 | TRBJ2-4 | - | TRBV7-2 | TGTGCCAGCAGCACGATAAAGACAGGGACCATTCAGTACTTC | CASSTIKTGTIQYF
- | TRBJ1-5 | - | TRBV7-2 | TGTGCCAGCAGCTTAGAAGAGGCAGAACGCAATCAGCCCCAGCATTTT | CASSLEEAERNQPQHF
TRBD2 | TRBJ2-5 | - | TRBV5-1 | TGCGCCAGCAGCTCCGGACTAGGGGAGGAGACCCAGTACTTC | CASSSGLGEETQYF
- | TRBJ2-4 | - | TRBV2 | TGTGCCAGCTCGGGAGGACAGAAAAACATTCAGTACTTC | CASSGGQKNIQYF
- | TRBJ1-1 | few | TRBV5-1 | TGCGCCAGCAGCTTGGCCATGACCGGAGGGACTGAAGCTTTCTTT | CASSLAMTGGTEAFF
TRBD1 | TRBJ2-7 | - | TRBV13 | TGTGCCAGCAGCCCCGGGACAGGGAACTACGAGCAGTACTTC | CASSPGTGNYEQYF
- | TRBJ2-3 | - | TRBV6-4 | TGTGCCAGCAGTGACTCTCAAACTTCGACAGATACGCAGTATTTT | CASSDSQTSTDTQYF
- | TRBJ2-5 | - | TRBV6-6 | TGTGCCAGCACCACCTTCCAGGGTAGAGAGACCCAGTACTTC | CASTTFQGRETQYF
- | TRBJ2-1 | - | TRBV4-3 | TGCGCCAGCAGCCAAGGTTGGGCCTCTTCTGAGCAGTTCTTC | CASSQGWASSEQFF
TRBD1 | TRBJ1-1 | - | TRBV25-1 | TGTGCCAGCAGCACAGGGGAACGAACTGAAGCTTTCTTT | CASSTGERTEAFF
- | TRBJ2-3 | few | TRBV18 | TGTGCCAGCTCACAGCGAGCCACAGATACGCAGTATTTT | CASSQRATDTQYF
TRBD2 | TRBJ2-5 | - | TRBV19 | TGTGCCAGTAGTAAGACTAGCGGGGCCCCTCGGGGAGAGACCCAGTACTTC | CASSKTSGAPRGETQYF
- | TRBJ2-7 | - | TRBV28 | TGTGCCAGCAGTTTTGTCAGGGGCACCTACGAGCAGTACTTC | CASSFVRGTYEQYF
- | TRBJ2-1 | - | TRBV19 | TGTGCCAGCGCACCACTGTTACGATACAATGAGCAGTTCTTC | CASAPLLRYNEQFF
- | TRBJ2-3 | - | TRBV6-5 | TGTGCCAGCAGTTACGGCTCAAGTGATACGCAGTATTTT | CASSYGSSDTQYF
- | TRBJ2-3 | - | TRBV3-1/TRBV3-2 | TGTGCCAGCAGCCAGGGCAGGTCCACAGATACGCAGTATTTT | CASSQGRSTDTQYF
- | TRBJ2-7 | - | TRBV6-5 | TGTGCCAGCAGTTACTCGACCAGGGGGACTCGAGAGCAGTACTTC | CASSYSTRGTREQYF
- | TRBJ2-5 | - | TRBV6-5 | TGTGCCAGCAGTTACTACGGGGAGACCCAGTACTTC | CASSYYGETQYF
- | TRBJ1-2 | - | TRBV27 | TGTGCCAGCAGTTCGCTAGACGGAGATGGCTACACCTTC | CASSSLDGDGYTF
- | TRBJ2-1 | once | TRBV7-3 | TGTGCCAGCAGCTTTTCCCCCGGGTATGAGCAGTTCTTC | CASSFSPGYEQFF
- | TRBJ2-1 | - | TRBV29-1 | TGCAGCGGCCGCCCTAGCTCCTACAATGAGCAGTTCTTC | CSGRPSSYNEQFF
TRBD1 | TRBJ2-1 | - | TRBV7-2 | TGTGCCAGCAGCTCCCAGACAGGGATGGAGAGGACAGAATACAATGAGCAGTTCTTC | CASSSQTGMERTEYNEQFF
TRBD1 | TRBJ1-3 | - | TRBV5-1 | TGCGCCAGCAGCAGGGGACAGCCCTCTGGAAACACCATATATTTT | CASSRGQPSGNTIYF
- | TRBJ1-3 | once | TRBV4-3 | TGCGCCAGCAGCCAAGATCCGTGGGACTTTGGAAACACCATATATTTT | CASSQDPWDFGNTIYF
- | TRBJ2-1 | - | TRBV4-2 | TGTGCCAGCAGCCAAGGTCCAGGGGCTACCTACAATGAGCAGTTCTTC | CASSQGPGATYNEQFF
- | TRBJ2-3 | - | TRBV7-3 | TGTGCCAGCAGCACCCAGGGGTCCATGAACAGGGCCCCAGATACGCAGTATTTT | CASSTQGSMNRAPDTQYF
TRBD1 | TRBJ2-1 | once | TRBV6-5 | TGTGCCAGCAGTTCCCGGCCGGGACAGGACTACAATGAGCAGTTCTTC | CASSSRPGQDYNEQFF
TRBD1 | TRBJ1-5 | - | TRBV6-2/TRBV6-3 | TGTGCCAGCAGTCCATCTACAGGGGCGGGCAATCAGCCCCAGCATTTT | CASSPSTGAGNQPQHF
- | TRBJ1-1 | - | TRBV5-5 | TGTGCCAGCAGCTTGGGGACAGAGACTGAAGCTTTCTTT | CASSLGTETEAFF
TRBD1 | TRBJ2-1 | - | TRBV7-3 | TGTGCCAGCAGCCGAGAAGGACAGGGTACGACTGAGCAGTTCTTC | CASSREGQGTTEQFF
- | TRBJ2-3 | - | TRBV2 | TGTGCCAGCAGTCGGCAGGGGACCACAGATACGCAGTATTTT | CASSRQGTTDTQYF
TRBD1 | TRBJ1-1 | - | TRBV6-2/TRBV6-3 | TGTGCCAGCAGTGGGGGGACAGGGGGCTATACTGAAGCTTTCTTT | CASSGGTGGYTEAFF